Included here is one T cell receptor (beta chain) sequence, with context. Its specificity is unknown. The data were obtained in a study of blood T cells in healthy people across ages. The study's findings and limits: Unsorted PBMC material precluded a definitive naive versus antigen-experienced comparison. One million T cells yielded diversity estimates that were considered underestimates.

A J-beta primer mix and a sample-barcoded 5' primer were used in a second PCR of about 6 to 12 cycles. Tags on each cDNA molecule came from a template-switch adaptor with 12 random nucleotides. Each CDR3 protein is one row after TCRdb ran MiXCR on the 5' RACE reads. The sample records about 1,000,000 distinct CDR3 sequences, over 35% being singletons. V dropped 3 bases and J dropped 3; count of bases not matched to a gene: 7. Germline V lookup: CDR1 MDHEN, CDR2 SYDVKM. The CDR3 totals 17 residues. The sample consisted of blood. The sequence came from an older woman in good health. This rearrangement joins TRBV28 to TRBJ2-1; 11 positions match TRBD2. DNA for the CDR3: TGTGCCAGCAGTTTCCAACCTGGGACTAGCGGCTACAATGAGCAGTTCTTC. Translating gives CASSFQPGTSGYNEQFF. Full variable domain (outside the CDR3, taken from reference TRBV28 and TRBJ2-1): DVKVTQSSRYLVKRTGEKVFLECVQDMDHENMFWYRQDPGLGLRLIYFSYDVKMKEKGDIPEGYSVSREKKERFSLILESASTNQTSMYLCASSFQPGTSGYNEQFFGPGTRLTVL.